A selection of T cell receptor beta chains follows, all from one sample in a study of blood T cell repertoires in COVID-19. Sequencing was performed with immunoSEQ multiplex PCR; in TCRdb, only in-frame clones are kept and a portion is missing. The sample has about 130,000 clones, around 89% seen once; the top ten hold 18%. Specimen: peripheral blood. The receptors originated from a middle-aged man with active or convalescent COVID-19. Both conserved end residues are part of each CDR3. A D gene is named only where the DNA matches it firmly. Only part of the rows carry a size: once, few, many, or a class if the clone is expanded.

CDR3aa | CDR3nt | j_gene | d_gene | v_gene | abundance
CSVGQGGDTQYF | TGCAGCGTGGGACAGGGTGGAGATACGCAGTATTTT | TRBJ2-3 | TRBD1 | TRBV29-1 | few
CASSFLWTGVGNTIYF | TGTGCCAGCAGCTTCCTATGGACAGGTGTTGGAAACACCATATATTTT | TRBJ1-3 | TRBD1 | TRBV11-2 | NA
CASSIGGDNEKLFF | TGTGCCAGTAGTATCGGGGGTGATAATGAAAAACTGTTTTTT | TRBJ1-4 | NA | TRBV19 | NA
CASSLREFTTATNEKLFF | TGTGCCAGCAGCTTGAGAGAATTTACGACAGCAACTAATGAAAAACTGTTTTTT | TRBJ1-4 | NA | TRBV14 | few
CASSQEAGRRNSPLHF | TGCGCCAGCAGCCAAGAGGCGGGACGGAGAAATTCACCCCTCCACTTT | TRBJ1-6 | NA | TRBV4-1 | few
CSVGTGQTYTEAFF | TGCAGCGTGGGAACGGGACAAACATACACTGAAGCTTTCTTT | TRBJ1-1 | NA | TRBV29-1 | NA
CASSKLAGASNEQFF | TGTGCCAGTAGTAAACTAGCGGGAGCTAGCAATGAGCAGTTCTTC | TRBJ2-1 | TRBD2 | TRBV19 | NA
CASITLTGKGYEQYF | TGTGCCAGCATCACCCTGACAGGGAAGGGCTACGAGCAGTACTTC | TRBJ2-7 | TRBD1 | TRBV7-9 | NA
CSVGRGDNEQFF | TGCAGCGTTGGCCGGGGTGACAATGAGCAGTTCTTC | TRBJ2-1 | NA | TRBV29-1 | NA
CATGTAYEQYF | TGTGCCACCGGGACAGCCTACGAGCAGTACTTC | TRBJ2-7 | TRBD1 | TRBV11-2 | NA
CASSLDGVVAGAKGSPLHF | TGCGCCAGCAGCTTGGACGGAGTGGTCGCGGGGGCTAAGGGTTCACCCCTCCACTTT | TRBJ1-6 | NA | TRBV5-1 | NA
CASGRIQGAYDSPLHF | TGTGCCAGTGGGCGAATACAGGGGGCTTATGATTCACCCCTCCACTTT | TRBJ1-6 | TRBD1 | TRBV19 | NA
CATSVPGTGIHEQYF | TGTGCCACCAGCGTACCCGGGACAGGGATCCACGAGCAGTACTTC | TRBJ2-7 | TRBD1 | TRBV15 | few
CATSDPSAGVQETQYF | TGTGCCACCAGTGACCCCTCCGCCGGGGTTCAAGAGACCCAGTACTTC | TRBJ2-5 | NA | TRBV24-1 | NA
CASSPAPPGGQPQHF | TGTGCCAGTAGCCCAGCTCCCCCGGGGGGCCAGCCCCAGCATTTT | TRBJ1-5 | NA | TRBV19 | NA
CASSPGTPSYNEQFF | TGTGCCAGCAGCCCCGGGACTCCGTCCTACAATGAGCAGTTCTTC | TRBJ2-1 | NA | TRBV7-2 | once
CATSGPGLNTGELFF | TGTGCCACCAGTGGTCCGGGACTAAACACCGGGGAGCTGTTTTTT | TRBJ2-2 | TRBD2 | TRBV24-1 | NA
CASSLRGGQETQYF | TGTGCCAGCAGCTTGAGGGGGGGGCAAGAGACCCAGTACTTC | TRBJ2-5 | NA | TRBV5-4 | NA
CASSLTGSGGYTF | TGTGCCAGCAGTTTAACAGGGTCAGGTGGCTACACCTTC | TRBJ1-2 | NA | TRBV28 | NA
CASSFSSDSNQPQHF | TGTGCCAGCAGTTTTAGCAGCGATAGCAATCAGCCCCAGCATTTT | TRBJ1-5 | NA | TRBV27 | once
CASSEGTGGYGYTF | TGTGCCAGCAGTGAAGGGACAGGGGGTTATGGCTACACCTTC | TRBJ1-2 | TRBD1 | TRBV6-1 | NA
CASGPRGLMNTEAFF | TGTGCTAGTGGTCCGCGGGGCCTCATGAACACTGAAGCTTTCTTT | TRBJ1-1 | NA | TRBV12-5 | once
CASIPGDFGLAGEQFF | TGTGCCAGCATTCCAGGGGATTTCGGACTAGCGGGAGAGCAGTTCTTC | TRBJ2-1 | TRBD2 | TRBV28 | NA
CATSDSGEGSNQPQHF | TGTGCCACCAGTGATTCCGGGGAGGGAAGCAATCAGCCCCAGCATTTT | TRBJ1-5 | NA | TRBV24-1 | NA
CASSGPPHNEQFF | TGTGCCAGCAGCGGCCCGCCTCACAATGAGCAGTTCTTC | TRBJ2-1 | NA | TRBV7-2 | NA
CASSLSVGRAEAFF | TGTGCCAGCAGTTTAAGTGTCGGTCGCGCTGAAGCTTTCTTT | TRBJ1-1 | NA | TRBV28 | NA
CAISESKVGGETQYF | TGTGCCATCAGTGAGTCAAAGGTTGGAGGGGAGACCCAGTACTTC | TRBJ2-5 | NA | TRBV10-3 | NA
CASSLTGGPYEQYF | TGTGCCAGCAGTTTAACGGGAGGGCCCTACGAGCAGTACTTC | TRBJ2-7 | TRBD2 | TRBV28 | NA
CSASPRGVAGGYEQYF | TGCAGTGCCAGTCCTCGGGGGGTAGCGGGAGGCTACGAGCAGTACTTC | TRBJ2-7 | TRBD2 | TRBV20-1 | NA
CSANVDRVTEAFF | TGCAGCGCCAATGTAGACAGGGTTACTGAAGCTTTCTTT | TRBJ1-1 | TRBD1 | TRBV29-1 | once
CASSQPPGQGGLYQPQHF | TGTGCCAGCAGTCAACCGCCGGGACAGGGTGGTCTTTATCAGCCCCAGCATTTT | TRBJ1-5 | TRBD1 | TRBV28 | few
CAWRPGTSSPTDTQYF | TGTGCCTGGAGGCCGGGGACTAGTAGTCCCACAGATACGCAGTATTTT | TRBJ2-3 | TRBD2 | TRBV30 | few
CASSLRLQSYEQYF | TGTGCCAGCAGCCTTCGACTACAATCCTACGAGCAGTACTTC | TRBJ2-7 | NA | TRBV3-1/TRBV3-2 | NA
CASSSRQGPDQPQHF | TGTGCCAGCAGCTCTAGACAGGGACCCGATCAGCCCCAGCATTTT | TRBJ1-5 | TRBD1 | TRBV11-2 | NA
CASSLMGRDRVHEQYF | TGTGCCAGCAGTTTAATGGGGCGGGACAGGGTCCACGAGCAGTACTTC | TRBJ2-7 | TRBD1 | TRBV27 | NA
CATSDELSNQPQHF | TGTGCCACCAGTGATGAACTGAGCAATCAGCCCCAGCATTTT | TRBJ1-5 | NA | TRBV24-1 | NA